This T cell receptor (beta chain) emerged from a study of CD8 T cells in Susac syndrome (dated by TCRdb to about 2019). General notes on the study: Among the Susac syndrome patients who were sequenced, clinically active disease was present in over 5 and clinical remission was observed in 8 or 9. At blood withdrawal, Susac syndrome patients were either therapy-naive, taking corticosteroids (in some cases with IVIg as well), or taking IVIg alone. Whether CD8+ T cell activation and differentiation in Susac syndrome was antigen driven was tested using repertoire sequencing.

Study-level results and caveats: The TCR sequencing and HLA analysis was acknowledged to have included a relatively small number of individuals. The CD4+ T cell repertoire of patients with Susac syndrome showed no detectable clonal expansion.

As regards this clonotype: The target of this receptor is not known. No much larger clonotype is one base removed from it; base qualities were not supplied.

RNA was extracted using the RNeasy kit, and roughly 0.5 to 1 microgram was reverse transcribed with random hexamers. TCR beta CDR3 regions were amplified with the immunoSEQ multiplex PCR assay covering 54 Vbeta and 13 Jbeta segments. PCR amplification bias was corrected using a synthetic template baseline for primer optimization and computational correction. The source study handled its data this way. Only productive sequences were kept, with reads annotated to V, D and J genes according to IMGT and analyzed in immunoSEQ Analyzer. Clonality was calculated as one minus the Shannon entropy normalized by log2 of the number of productive unique sequences. For each patient and control, public and private clones were evaluated within the 100 most prevalent clones. Susac-specific clones were defined as absent from healthy and MS cohorts, 1052 published viral clones and other ImmuneACCESS disease sequences. TCRdb applied fastp at Q25 and MiXCR to the public reads, then kept only in-frame beta chains. Rows with one shared CDR3 protein collapse into an entry with the most common genes and DNA. The V and J calls, along with clone size, are taken from TCRdb and not from the paper's own processing. The sample table contains about 190,000 distinct CDR3 sequences; only one count was recorded for about 91% of them. Approximately 0.09% of the sample is in the top ten clones.

High-throughput TCR beta sequencing profiled peripheral blood CD8+ and CD4+ T cells from healthy donors, Susac syndrome patients and multiple sclerosis patients. The Susac syndrome patients fulfilled recently defined diagnostic criteria for either definite or probable disease. Bulk CD8+ and CD4+ T cells were purified by magnetic negative isolation, while CD8+ TEMRA cells were enriched using FACS. Blood was collected in EDTA tubes and processed within 24 hours, with PBMCs isolated through density gradient centrifugation. PBMCs destined for TCR sequencing were cryopreserved in liquid nitrogen and later thawed in a 37 °C water bath. The sorted or isolated CD4+, CD8+ and CD8+ TEMRA cells had a purity of 90% or higher. The germline V gene gives CDR1 as SGHRS and CDR2 as YFSETQ. The trim is 4 bases for V and 1 base for J, with a gap of 11 bases between the germline ends. Inclusive of the bounding cysteine and phenylalanine, the CDR3 is 14 residues long. Of all the DNA, just the CDR3 is kept, 42 bases in frame from base 1.

The sequence derives from a human donor with Susac syndrome. Material for sequencing was CD4+ T cells from PBMCs. The sequence is built from TRBV5-1 and TRBJ1-1, with the D gene uncertain. CDR3 loop: CASSTSTKNTEAFF. The DNA sequence is given as TGCGCCAGCAGCACCTCTACCAAGAACACTGAAGCTTTCTTT.